This paragraph reports one T cell receptor beta chain. This likely reflects a read error, since a far larger clone is one base away. The sample carries other DNA sequences with the same CDR3. This specimen comes from a study of immune evolution from preneoplasia to lung adenocarcinoma. Sequencing used immunoSEQ multiplex PCR; TCRdb keeps in-frame clones, though not all of them. In the table there are some 10,000 clones, 77% of which are singletons. Germline V gives CDR1 KGHSH, CDR2 LQKENI. The CDR3 runs 16 residues. The chain employs TRBV18 and TRBJ2-2, with D perhaps given as TRBD1 or TRBD2 (5 bases each). The sequenced material came from FFPE lung adenocarcinoma in situ tissue. This TCR was sampled from a person aged 60-79 years with lung adenocarcinoma. CDR3 in DNA: TGTGCCAGCTCACCATCCGGGACGACGAACACCGGGGAGTTGTTTTTT. Its translation: CASSPSGTTNTGELFF.